This T cell receptor beta chain was found in a study of neoadjuvant nivolumab and ipilimumab in lung cancer. Study context: Nivolumab 3 mg/kg was given days 1, 15 and 29, plus ipilimumab 1 mg/kg day 1 in combination. Study-level points and caveats: Resected-tumor TCR richness correlated positively with pretherapy blood richness. Only two of four nivolumab-treated tumors gained richness and clonality by surgery. Compared with tumor-adjacent uninvolved lung, resected tumors showed greater richness and clonality.

Some clones are missing from TCRdb's copy, which holds only in-frame ones; the method was immunoSEQ multiplex PCR. This sample has 25,000 to 30,000 clones, with 75% to 90% found just once. About this clone: The antigen is not known.

With 2 bases removed from V and 3 bases from J, the gap between germline ends came to 10 bases. The CDR3 consists of 14 residues. CDR1 is MNHEY, CDR2 SVGAGI, per germline. The V call is TRBV6-5, the J call TRBJ1-2; D unresolved. Sequencing used tumor tissue, obtained after neoadjuvant nivolumab, alone or with ipilimumab, at or shortly before surgery. The clonotype comes from an adult with non-small cell lung cancer. The CDR3 nucleotides read TGTGCCAGCAGTTACGGCGGACGGCACTATGGCTACACCTTC. It encodes CASSYGGRHYGYTF.